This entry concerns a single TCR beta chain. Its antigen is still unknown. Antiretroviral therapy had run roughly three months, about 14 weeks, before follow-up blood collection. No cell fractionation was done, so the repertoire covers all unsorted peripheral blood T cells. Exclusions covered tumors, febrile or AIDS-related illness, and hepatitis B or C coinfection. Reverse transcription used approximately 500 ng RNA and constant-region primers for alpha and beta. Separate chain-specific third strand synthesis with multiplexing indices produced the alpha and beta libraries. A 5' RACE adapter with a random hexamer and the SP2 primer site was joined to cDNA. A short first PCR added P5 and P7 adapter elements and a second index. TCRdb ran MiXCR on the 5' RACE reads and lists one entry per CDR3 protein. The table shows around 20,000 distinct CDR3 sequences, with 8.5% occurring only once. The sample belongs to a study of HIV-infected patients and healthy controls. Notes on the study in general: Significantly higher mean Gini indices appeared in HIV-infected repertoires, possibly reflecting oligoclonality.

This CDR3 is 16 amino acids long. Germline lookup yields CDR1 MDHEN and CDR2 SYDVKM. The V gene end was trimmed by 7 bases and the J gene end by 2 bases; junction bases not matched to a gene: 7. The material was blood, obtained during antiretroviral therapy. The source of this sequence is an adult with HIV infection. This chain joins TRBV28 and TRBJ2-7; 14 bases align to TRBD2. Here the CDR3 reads CASIRTSGRPAYEQYF. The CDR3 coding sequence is TGTGCCAGCATACGGACTAGCGGGAGGCCCGCCTACGAGCAGTACTTC.